This TCR beta chain was sequenced during a study of long-term antiretroviral therapy in people with HIV. Whole-study findings and limits: Clones with expansion before ART led the repertoire at all time points.

Sequencing used immunoSEQ v3.0 at survey level. TCRdb keeps only in-frame clones here, not all; method: immunoSEQ multiplex PCR. This table holds tens of thousands of clones, roughly 96% found once. On this clone: Its antigen is not identified.

Material: unsorted PBMCs, obtained approximately 6.1 years after starting antiretroviral therapy. The clonotype was recovered from a man in his thirties or forties with HIV.

The CDR3 coding sequence is TGTGCCAGCAGTGCTGTCGTTGGGGCGGAGGGGACCGGGGAGCTGTTTTTT. Protein sequence: CASSAVVGAEGTGELFF. V is TRBV25-1 and J is TRBJ2-2; D perhaps matches TRBD2 (6 bases). The CDR3 extends over 17 amino acids. CDR1 is MGHDK and CDR2 is SYGVNS in the germline V gene. Between the trimmed V and J ends, which lost 4 bases and 5 bases, there was a span of 20 bases.